This T cell receptor beta chain was identified in a study of T cell responses to AZD1222 COVID-19 vaccine (dated by TCRdb to the early 2020s). Concerning the study at large: AZD1222 recipients given second doses at about 4 weeks or at about 12 weeks were pooled, since spike-specific TCR depth and breadth were not found to differ between the two schedules. TCR sequencing covered 230 to 250 trial participants: 200 to 220 given two doses of AZD1222 and around 25 given two doses of MenACWY control vaccine. Enrollment into the trials was organized by age into subgroups of 18-55, 56-69 and 70-plus years, and those subgroups contained roughly 140, 27 and 60 TCR-sequenced participants, respectively.

The investigation overall reported the following: Most participants were white British and females outnumbered males, and the authors suggested that clonal diversity may have been underestimated. Spike-specific TCR breadth and depth rose significantly after two AZD1222 doses compared with day 0 and with MenACWY recipients. The 56-69-year group was small, and its depth increase did not reach significance, likely because of low power. No day 14 peak-response samples were available, so repertoires were characterized only after the peak T cell response. The whole spike protein was spanned by vaccine-associated CD4 TCRs, and dominant responses were seen in regions 160-218 and 743-854. Reportedly, close to half of the unique spike-specific TCRs recognized epitopes lying outside the regions that are mutated in the B.1.351 and B.1.1.7 variants. Conclusions about previously exposed vaccinees were limited because only six or seven AZD1222 recipients were SARS-CoV-2 seropositive at baseline.

The time point tag for this specimen amounts to: baseline before first vaccination. Samples from vaccinated people were obtained from the UK trials COV001 and COV002, which included a single-blind randomized controlled phase 2/3 trial of AZD1222 (ChAdOx1 nCoV-19) in healthy adults. Trial participant PBMC samples were collected at day 0 and day 28 after the second dose for TCRbeta chain sequencing. Turning to this clone: Its antigen is still unknown. Base qualities were left out, and no much larger clone turns up one base away.

The CDR3 regions of human TCRbeta chains were analyzed by immunosequencing. For the original study's pipeline: Repertoire TCRs were matched against a reference library of SARS-CoV-2-specific TCRs generated with the MIRA antigen-specificity platform. Breadth was defined as the fraction of unique TCRs that were SARS-CoV-2-associated, and depth was defined as the fraction of total T cells that were SARS-CoV-2-associated. Using the MIRA data, each spike-specific TCR was mapped to the spike region that the TCR reacts to and placed in a CD4 or CD8 class. Log10-transformed breadth and depth values were compared by one-way ANOVA with Sidak's multiple comparisons tests. TCRdb holds this immuneACCESS table with in-frame rearrangements only. Some clones are missing; in checked studies, unresolved V genes explain under half, and the rest has no known cause. V and J calls and clone size are those listed in that table; D and trimming were worked out from the DNA. The sample has 98,000 or so clones on record, roughly 88% of them singletons. The ten biggest clones cover over 6.5% of the sample.

V is cut by 8 bases and J by 6 bases, and the space between the germline ends is 13 bases. Measured from the cysteine to the phenylalanine, the CDR3 is 12 residues long. Only the CDR3 part of the read is kept: 36 bases, read in frame from the first base. The germline V gene (reference sequence) supplies CDR1 LNHDA and CDR2 SQIVND. This chain joins TRBV19 to TRBJ1-2; D gene: possibly TRBD1, on 6 matching bases. The source of this sequence is an adult in good health. This specimen was peripheral blood, taken on day 0 of AZD1222 vaccination. The DNA sequence reads TGTGCCAGTTCTAATAACAGGGATGGCTACACCTTC. It specifies CASSNNRDGYTF. With all but the CDR3 taken from the reference TRBV19 and TRBJ1-2 genes, the full variable domain is: DGGITQSPKYLFRKEGQNVTLSCEQNLNHDAMYWYRQDPGQGLRLIYYSQIVNDFQKGDIAEGYSVSREKKESFPLTVTSAQKNPTAFYLCASSNNRDGYTFGSGTRLTVV.